The source of this T cell receptor (beta chain) is a study of cytomegalovirus exposure and HLA in healthy donors. The study's findings and limits: The study listed 150 to 200 cytomegalovirus-associated TCR beta chains.

About this clone: Its antigen remains unknown.

Method: immunoSEQ multiplex PCR; TCRdb's copy keeps in-frame clones and lacks some. The sample holds around 140,000 clones, 94% seen once. The donors were members of the validation cohort, which comprised under 150 subjects and was separate from the first cohort of 730 or so subjects. V shed 0 bases and J 4 bases; nucleotides not matched to a gene: 2. CDR1 and CDR2 from the germline V gene are SGDLS and YYNGEE. The CDR3 length is 14 residues. The source material was PBMCs. The V and J genes are TRBV9 and TRBJ2-7; 9 nucleotides align to TRBD2. The receptor was derived from a man between 18 and 35 years old in good health and CMV-seropositive. The CDR3 loop reads CASSVVSGSYEQYF. In nucleotides, the CDR3 is TGTGCCAGCAGCGTAGTTAGCGGGAGTTACGAGCAGTACTTC.